The 27 T cell receptor beta chains below all came from one sample that was sequenced in a study of blood T cell repertoires in COVID-19 (dated by TCRdb to 2018 to 2020). Libraries were made using the immunoSEQ multiplex PCR assay. Held by TCRdb, this immuneACCESS table contains in-frame sequences only and omits some clones. Under half of the omission traces to an unresolved V gene where checked; the cause of the rest is unknown. The sample table shows hundreds of thousands of clones, and 85% to 90% are seen once. The leading ten clones occupy about 4.1% of the sample. Sequenced: peripheral blood. The receptor source for this set is a man aged 50 to 59 with acute or convalescent COVID-19.

V and J are TRBV7-3 and TRBJ2-3; D possibly corresponds to TRBD1 (5 bases). V lost 0 bases, J lost 4 bases, and 14 bases lay in between. The V gene's germline CDR1 is SGHTA and CDR2 FQGTGA. This CDR3 contains 16 residues. The CDR3 DNA reads as TGTGCCAGCAGCTTAACAGGGGTTCCCCCCTCAGATACGCAGTATTTT. Translation gives CASSLTGVPPSDTQYF.

This clone was seen a handful of times. The V and J genes are TRBV7-8 and TRBJ1-2; maybe TRBD1 (6 bases). The V end lost 1 base, the J end lost 1 base, and 10 bases lay between the germline ends. The CDR3 is 15 residues long. Germline V gene sequence: CDR1 SGHVS, CDR2 FQNEAQ. CDR3 residues: CASSLGTAFNYGYTF. CDR3 in DNA: TGTGCCAGCAGCTTAGGGACAGCATTTAACTATGGCTACACCTTC. Full variable domain (outside the CDR3, taken from reference TRBV7-8 and TRBJ1-2): GAGVSQSPRYKVAKRGQDVALRCDPISGHVSLFWYQQALGQGPEFLTYFQNEAQLDKSGLPSDRFFAERPEGSVSTLKIQRTQQEDSAVYLCASSLGTAFNYGYTFGSGTRLTVV.

This clone was seen a single time. The chain has TRBV6-5 and TRBJ1-3; the match to TRBD1 covers 8 bases. Germline lookup yields CDR1 MNHEY and CDR2 SVGAGI. Germline trimming cut 4 bases from V and 2 bases from J; bases unmatched to any gene: 4. CDR3 length: 15 amino acids. DNA of the CDR3: TGTGCCAGCAGTTGGCAGGGGGCACCTGGAAACACCATATATTTT. It translates to CASSWQGAPGNTIYF.

The chain recombines TRBV12-3 or TRBV12-4 with TRBJ1-2; a weak D match, TRBD1 (6 bases). The CDR3 sequence is 13 residues long. Trimming removed 6 bases from V and 4 bases from J, with 12 bases in between. The CDR3 DNA sequence: TGTGCCAGCAGCATCAGGGGCCTCTATGGCTACACCTTC. The encoded protein is CASSIRGLYGYTF.

This chain links TRBV6-5 with TRBJ1-1; D is perhaps TRBD1 (6 bases). V was trimmed by 0 bases and J by 4 bases, leaving 12 bases between them. The germline V gene has CDR1 MNHEY and CDR2 SVGAGI. This CDR3 is 15 amino acids long. CDR3 DNA: TGTGCCAGCAGTTACTCGACCAGGGGCGTCACTGAAGCTTTCTTT. Encoded protein: CASSYSTRGVTEAFF.

The chain carries TRBV28 and TRBJ1-2, with D hard to call. The CDR3 is made up of 12 amino acids. CDR1 MDHEN and CDR2 SYDVKM come from the germline V gene. The ends were cut back, 6 bases at V and 4 bases at J, with 9 bases in the middle. DNA of the CDR3: TGTGCCAGCAGCCGAGGGAGCTATGGCTACACCTTC. This translates into CASSRGSYGYTF.

The chain employs TRBV5-1 and TRBJ2-3, with unresolved D. The germline gives CDR1 SGHRS, CDR2 YFSETQ. Trimming cost V 8 bases and J 0 bases, with 13 bases left between them. The CDR3 extends over 14 amino acids. DNA for the CDR3: TGCGCCAGTAAGCTCCGTGCTAGCACAGATACGCAGTATTTT. Protein sequence: CASKLRASTDTQYF.

Remarks on this clone: This sample also contains other DNA sequences that code for the same CDR3. The chain links TRBV19 to TRBJ1-1, with TRBD1 identical over 9 bases. The CDR3 has 14 residues. After removal of 1 base from V and 4 bases from J, the junction contained 1 base not matched to a gene. Germline lookup yields CDR1 LNHDA and CDR2 SQIVND (reference sequence). Here the CDR3 DNA reads TGTGCCAGTAGTATAGGACAGGGGGGCACTGAAGCTTTCTTT. Translated: CASSIGQGGTEAFF.

The V call is TRBV4-1, the J call TRBJ1-2; D unclear. This CDR3 region has 14 residues. CDR1 and CDR2 (germline): MGHRA, YSYEKL. The V end lost 4 bases, the J end lost 3 bases, and 12 bases lay between the germline ends. As DNA, the CDR3 is TGCGCCAGCAGCCGGGCGGGGAGAGACTATGGCTACACCTTC. Protein: CASSRAGRDYGYTF.

This sequence joins TRBV10-3 and TRBJ1-2, with TRBD1 identical over 11 bases. Germline CDR1 and CDR2: ENHRY and SYGVKD. The V segment lost 3 bases and the J segment 1 base; nucleotides outside the gene matches: 7. The CDR3 totals 17 residues. CDR3: CAISDFIGTGGNYGYTF. CDR3 in DNA: TGTGCCATCAGTGATTTTATTGGGACAGGGGGTAACTATGGCTACACCTTC.

The CDR3 DNA reads as TGTGCCATCAGTGAGGGGGGGTGCAATCAGCCCCAGCATTTT. Encoded protein: CAISEGGCNQPQHF. V usage is TRBV10-3 and J usage is TRBJ1-5; perhaps TRBD1 as D (5 bases). The germline V gene encodes CDR1 ENHRY and CDR2 SYGVKD. V was shortened by 2 bases and J by 2 bases, with 7 bases between the two germline ends. The CDR3 is made up of 14 amino acids.

The V call is TRBV5-1, the J call TRBJ1-2; 7 bases line up with TRBD1. The CDR3 loop spans 15 amino acids. From germline, CDR1 is SGHRS and CDR2 YFSETQ. The V gene end was trimmed by 4 bases and the J gene end by 7 bases; junction bases not matched to a gene: 13. The CDR3 bases are TGCGCCAGCAGCCCACGACAGGGCGTCACTGGTGGCTACACCTTC. It is translated as CASSPRQGVTGGYTF.

This chain links TRBV10-1 with TRBJ2-7; D is undetermined. Trimming cost V 6 bases and J 4 bases, with 13 bases left between them. CDR1 is WNHNN and CDR2 is SYGVQD in the germline V gene (reference sequence). This CDR3 spans 13 amino acids. The CDR3 here is CASSQGGVYEQYF. In DNA, the CDR3 is TGCGCCAGCAGCCAAGGCGGAGTTTACGAGCAGTACTTC.

The chain combines TRBV18 with TRBJ2-3, with a tentative D call TRBD1 (5 bases). CDR1 is KGHSH and CDR2 is LQKENI in the germline V gene. The CDR3 consists of 13 residues. Deletions cut 8 bases from V and 5 bases from J, with 14 bases between. This CDR3 reads CASQAGSEDTQYF. The CDR3 nucleotides read TGTGCCAGCCAAGCAGGGTCTGAAGATACGCAGTATTTT.

The chain uses TRBV6-6 and TRBJ2-7; the match to TRBD1 covers 11 bases. Germline assignment: CDR1 MNHNY and CDR2 SVGAGI (reference sequence). The ends lost 6 bases at V and 4 bases at J; junction bases unmatched: 8. The CDR3 sequence is 15 residues long. The CDR3 region is CASSPGQGARYEQYF. DNA of the CDR3: TGTGCCAGCAGCCCCGGACAGGGGGCTCGGTACGAGCAGTACTTC.

V gene TRBV27 combines with J gene TRBJ1-1; no firm D call. Trimming took 4 bases from V and 11 from J, leaving 23 bases between them. There are 15 residues in the CDR3. CDR1 is MNHEY and CDR2 is SMNVEV in the germline V gene (reference sequence). In DNA form, the CDR3 reads TGTGCCAGCAGTTCCGCGCTAGGAGAGCTGAGGTCGGCTTTCTTT. Protein product: CASSSALGELRSAFF.

This sequence joins TRBV2 and TRBJ1-1; D gene ambiguous. CDR1 and CDR2 from the germline V gene are SNHLY and FYNNEI. The CDR3 runs to 11 residues. Trimming left V 7 bases short and J 0 bases short, with 3 bases between. This CDR3 reads CASILNTEAFF. CDR3 nucleotides: TGTGCCAGCATATTGAACACTGAAGCTTTCTTT. Looking up the rest from reference TRBV2 and TRBJ1-1 gives the full variable domain: EPEVTQTPSHQVTQMGQEVILRCVPISNHLYFYWYRQILGQKVEFLVSFYNNEISEKSEIFDDQFSVERPDGSNFTLKIRSTKLEDSAMYFCASILNTEAFFGQGTRLTVV.

The chain combines TRBV20-1 with TRBJ1-5; D is undetermined. The germline V gene has CDR1 DFQATT and CDR2 SNEGSKA (reference sequence). Trimming left V 3 bases short and J 4 bases short, with 13 bases between. The length of the CDR3 is 14 residues. CDR3 loop: CSASLEVGNQPQHF. CDR3 nucleotide sequence: TGCAGTGCTAGTCTGGAGGTTGGAAATCAGCCCCAGCATTTT.

The chain recombines TRBV6-5 with TRBJ2-1, with TRBD2 matching 11 bases. This CDR3 is 15 amino acids long. V was pared by 3 bases and J by 10 bases, with 8 bases of the junction left unmatched. From germline, CDR1 is MNHEY and CDR2 SVGAGI. The CDR3 DNA is TGTGCCAGCAGTTATCCTAGCGGGGGGCCCCGGGAGCAGTTCTTC. Its translation is CASSYPSGGPREQFF.

The rearrangement links TRBV7-3 to TRBJ2-1, with D tentatively TRBD1 (7 bases). The germline gives CDR1 SGHTA, CDR2 FQGTGA. The CDR3 has 14 amino acids. Deletions cut 2 bases from V and 9 bases from J, with 14 bases between. The CDR3 protein is CASSLAYRGGEQFF. CDR3 bases: TGTGCCAGCAGCTTAGCCTACAGGGGAGGTGAGCAGTTCTTC.

J is TRBJ2-7 and V is TRBV27; weak D call: TRBD2 (5 bases). Trimming left V 6 bases short and J 13 bases short, with 25 bases between. Germline V CDR1 and CDR2: MNHEY, SMNVEV (reference sequence). The CDR3 consists of 14 residues. CDR3 in amino acids: CASRSPRETDSPYF. In DNA form, the CDR3 reads TGTGCCAGCAGGTCCCCACGAGAGACGGACTCGCCTTACTTC.

This clone has only one observation. The chain uses TRBV3-1 (or the pseudogene TRBV3-2) and TRBJ1-3; D is unclear. Trimming pared 3 bases from V and 2 bases from J, leaving 11 bases between. Looked up from germline, CDR1 is LGHDT and CDR2 is YNNKEL (reference sequence). This CDR3 comprises 15 residues. CDR3 sequence reads: CASSQVFSAGNTIYF. In nucleotides, the CDR3 is TGTGCCAGCAGCCAGGTTTTCAGCGCTGGAAACACCATATATTTT.

V gene TRBV6-5 combines with J gene TRBJ1-2, with D tentatively TRBD1 (6 bases). CDR1 and CDR2 from the germline V gene are MNHEY and SVGAGI. The V and J ends lost 5 bases and 4 bases respectively, with 11 bases between them. This CDR3 comprises 13 residues. CDR3 coding DNA: TGTGCCAGCAGTCTAGGACAGAGCTATGGCTACACCTTC. Translation gives CASSLGQSYGYTF.

The rearrangement uses TRBV12-3 or TRBV12-4 and TRBJ2-5, with 8 bases matching TRBD1. The CDR3 totals 13 residues. The V segment lost 6 bases and the J segment 5 bases; nucleotides outside the gene matches: 5. The CDR3 DNA follows: TGTGCCAGCAGGGACAGGGCGCGGGAGACCCAGTACTTC. It yields the protein CASRDRARETQYF.

The chain couples TRBV6-6 to TRBJ1-3; TRBD1 matches at 8 bases. The germline V gene encodes CDR1 MNHNY and CDR2 SVGAGI (reference sequence). The CDR3 has 14 residues. The V and J ends lost 5 bases and 2 bases, in that order; junction bases with no gene match: 2. CDR3 region: CASSHRGAGNTIYF. The DNA for the CDR3 is TGTGCCAGCAGTCACAGGGGGGCTGGAAACACCATATATTTT.

The chain couples TRBV5-1 to TRBJ1-3; D perhaps matches TRBD1 (5 bases). The germline gives CDR1 SGHRS, CDR2 YFSETQ. The CDR3 spans 16 residues. Deletions cut 4 bases from V and 0 bases from J, with 14 bases between. CDR3 region: CASSLGHTSSGNTIYF. The CDR3, as DNA: TGCGCCAGCAGCCTCGGACACACGAGCTCTGGAAACACCATATATTTT.

The chain links TRBV6-6 to TRBJ2-7; D remains ambiguous. CDR1 and CDR2 (germline): MNHNY, SVGAGI (reference sequence). The CDR3 runs to 12 residues. With 2 bases removed from V and 3 bases from J, the gap between germline ends came to 5 bases. CDR3 sequence reads: CASSYTGYEQYF. The DNA of the CDR3 is TGTGCCAGCAGTTACACTGGCTACGAGCAGTACTTC.